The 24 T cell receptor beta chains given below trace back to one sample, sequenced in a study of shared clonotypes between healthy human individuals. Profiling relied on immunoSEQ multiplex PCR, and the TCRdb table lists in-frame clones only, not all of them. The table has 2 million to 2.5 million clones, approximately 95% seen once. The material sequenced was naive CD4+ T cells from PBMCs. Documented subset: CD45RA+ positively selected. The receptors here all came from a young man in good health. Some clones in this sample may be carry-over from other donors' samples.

CDR3: CASTADRAYSNQPQHF. The DNA of the CDR3 is TGTGCCAGCACCGCTGACAGGGCCTATAGCAATCAGCCCCAGCATTTT. The J gene is TRBJ1-5, the V gene TRBV28; 7 bases are a match to TRBD1. The CDR3 contains 16 residues. J gave up 0 bases and V 7 bases, and 9 bases lay outside the gene matches. Germline loops: CDR1 MDHEN, CDR2 SYDVKM.

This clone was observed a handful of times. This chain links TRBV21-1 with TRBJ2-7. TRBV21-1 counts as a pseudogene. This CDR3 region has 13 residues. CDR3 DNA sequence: TGTGCCAGCCCACAAAGGGCAGCACGGGAGCAGTACTTC. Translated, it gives CASPQRAAREQYF.

For the CDR3, the DNA is TGTGCCAGCAGCATACAGGTCAATGAGCAGTTCTTC. Protein: CASSIQVNEQFF. The rearrangement joins TRBV7-2 to TRBJ2-1, with D possibly TRBD1 on 5 matching bases. In germline, CDR1 is SGHTA, CDR2 FQGNSA. Trimming took off 5 bases at V and 6 bases at J, with 8 bases between the two ends. This CDR3 is built from 12 residues.

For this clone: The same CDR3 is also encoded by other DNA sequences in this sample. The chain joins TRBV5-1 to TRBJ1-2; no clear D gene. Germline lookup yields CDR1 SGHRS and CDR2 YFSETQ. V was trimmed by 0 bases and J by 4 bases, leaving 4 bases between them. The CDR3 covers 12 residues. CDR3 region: CASSLGSYGYTF. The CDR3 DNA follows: TGCGCCAGCAGCTTGGGGAGCTATGGCTACACCTTC.

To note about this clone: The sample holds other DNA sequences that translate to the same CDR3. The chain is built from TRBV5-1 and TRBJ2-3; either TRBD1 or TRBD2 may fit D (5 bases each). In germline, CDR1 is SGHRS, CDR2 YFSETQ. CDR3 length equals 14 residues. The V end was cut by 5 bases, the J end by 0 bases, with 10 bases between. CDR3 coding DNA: TGCGCCAGCAGTTCTCGGGACAGCACAGATACGCAGTATTTT. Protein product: CASSSRDSTDTQYF.

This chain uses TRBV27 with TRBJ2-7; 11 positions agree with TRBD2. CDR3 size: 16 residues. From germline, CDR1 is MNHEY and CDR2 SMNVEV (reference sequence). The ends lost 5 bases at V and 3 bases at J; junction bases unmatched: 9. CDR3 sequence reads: CASSQTSGAYLYEQYF. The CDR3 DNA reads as TGTGCCAGCAGTCAGACTAGCGGGGCTTATCTCTACGAGCAGTACTTC.

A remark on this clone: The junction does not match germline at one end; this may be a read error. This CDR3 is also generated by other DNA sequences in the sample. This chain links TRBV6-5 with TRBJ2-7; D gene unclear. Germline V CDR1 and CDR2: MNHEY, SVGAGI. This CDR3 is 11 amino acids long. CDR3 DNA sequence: TGTGCCAGCAGTTACTCCTCCGAGCAGTACTTC. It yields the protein CASSYSSEQYF.

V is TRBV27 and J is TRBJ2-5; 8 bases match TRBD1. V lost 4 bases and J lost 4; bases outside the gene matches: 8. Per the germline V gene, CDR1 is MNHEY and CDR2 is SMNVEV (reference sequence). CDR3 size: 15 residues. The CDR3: CASSYDRGAVETQYF. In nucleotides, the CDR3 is TGTGCCAGCAGTTATGACAGGGGCGCGGTAGAGACCCAGTACTTC.

This CDR3 reads CARSLGHRVVAGANVLTF. CDR3 coding DNA: TGTGCCAGAAGCTTGGGGCACCGGGTGGTGGCTGGGGCCAACGTCCTGACTTTC. The chain combines TRBV5-3 with TRBJ2-6; D uncertain. TRBV5-3 is filed as an ORF, its function uncertain. The CDR3 extends over 18 amino acids. V was trimmed by 0 bases and J by 2 bases, leaving 15 bases between them.

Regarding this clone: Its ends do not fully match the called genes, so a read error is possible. CDR3 sequence (DNA): TGCGCCAGCAGCTTGGAAGGGGAAAGACTGTTTTTT. As protein: CASSLEGERLFF. The genes are TRBV5-1 and TRBJ1-4; possibly TRBD1 for D (5 bases). This CDR3 is built from 12 residues. Looked up from germline, CDR1 is SGHRS and CDR2 is YFSETQ.

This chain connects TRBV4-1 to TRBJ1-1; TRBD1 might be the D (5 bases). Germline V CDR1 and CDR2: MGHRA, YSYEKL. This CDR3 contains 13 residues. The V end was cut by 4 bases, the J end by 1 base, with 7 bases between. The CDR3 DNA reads TGCGCCAGCAGCCTAACAGGGAACACTGAAGCTTTCTTT. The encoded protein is CASSLTGNTEAFF.

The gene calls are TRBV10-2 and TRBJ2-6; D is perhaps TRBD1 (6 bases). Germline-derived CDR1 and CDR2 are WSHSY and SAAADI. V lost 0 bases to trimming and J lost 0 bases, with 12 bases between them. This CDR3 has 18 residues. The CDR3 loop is CASSESGRGRSGANVLTF. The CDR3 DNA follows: TGCGCCAGCAGTGAGTCGGGCAGGGGTCGCTCTGGGGCCAACGTCCTGACTTTC.

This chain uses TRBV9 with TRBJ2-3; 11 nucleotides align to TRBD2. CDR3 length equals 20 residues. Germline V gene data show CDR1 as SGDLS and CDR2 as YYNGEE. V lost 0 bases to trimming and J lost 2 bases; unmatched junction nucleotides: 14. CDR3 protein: CASSVEGLGASGRITDTQYF. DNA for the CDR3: TGTGCCAGCAGCGTAGAAGGTCTCGGGGCTAGCGGGAGGATCACAGATACGCAGTATTTT.

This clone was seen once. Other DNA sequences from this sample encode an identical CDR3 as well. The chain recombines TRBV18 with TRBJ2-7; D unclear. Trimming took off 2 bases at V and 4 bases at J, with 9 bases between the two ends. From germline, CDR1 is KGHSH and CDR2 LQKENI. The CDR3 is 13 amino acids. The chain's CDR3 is CASSPGGRYEQYF. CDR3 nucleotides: TGTGCCAGCTCACCAGGTGGGCGGTACGAGCAGTACTTC.

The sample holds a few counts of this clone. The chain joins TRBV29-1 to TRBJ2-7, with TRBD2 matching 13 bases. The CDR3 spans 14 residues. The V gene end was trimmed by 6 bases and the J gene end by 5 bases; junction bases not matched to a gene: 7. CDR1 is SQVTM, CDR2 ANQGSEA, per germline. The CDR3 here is CSVLTSGRRNEQYF. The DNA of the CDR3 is TGCAGCGTGCTGACTAGCGGGAGGCGGAACGAGCAGTACTTC.

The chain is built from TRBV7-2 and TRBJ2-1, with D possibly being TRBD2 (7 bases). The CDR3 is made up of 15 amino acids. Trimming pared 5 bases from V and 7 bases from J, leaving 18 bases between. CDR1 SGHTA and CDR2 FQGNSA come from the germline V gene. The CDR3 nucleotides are TGTGCCAGCAGCAGAGGACAAGGGGGAGGGAATGAGCAGTTCTTC. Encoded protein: CASSRGQGGGNEQFF.

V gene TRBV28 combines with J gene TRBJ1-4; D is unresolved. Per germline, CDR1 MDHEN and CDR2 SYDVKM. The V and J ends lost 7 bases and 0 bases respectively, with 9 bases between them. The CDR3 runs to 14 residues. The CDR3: CASTALATNEKLFF. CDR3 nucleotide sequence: TGTGCCAGCACCGCACTTGCAACTAATGAAAAACTGTTTTTT.

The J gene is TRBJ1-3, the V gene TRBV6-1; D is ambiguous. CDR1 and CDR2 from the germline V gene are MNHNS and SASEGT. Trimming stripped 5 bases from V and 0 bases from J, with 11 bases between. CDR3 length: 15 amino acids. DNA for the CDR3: TGTGCCAGCAGTCCCCTTTATAGCTCTGGAAACACCATATATTTT. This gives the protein CASSPLYSSGNTIYF.

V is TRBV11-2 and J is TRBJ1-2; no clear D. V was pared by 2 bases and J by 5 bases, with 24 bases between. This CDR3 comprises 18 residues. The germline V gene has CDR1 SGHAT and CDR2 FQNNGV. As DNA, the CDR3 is TGTGCCAGCAGCTTACGAGGGCTCGGTGAGGTGGGAGGGTATGGCTACACCTTC. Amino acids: CASSLRGLGEVGGYGYTF.

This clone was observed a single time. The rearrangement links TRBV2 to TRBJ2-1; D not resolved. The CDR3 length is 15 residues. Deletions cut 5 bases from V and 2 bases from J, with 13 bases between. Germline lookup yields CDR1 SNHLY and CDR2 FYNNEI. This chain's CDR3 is CASSSGRFTYNEQFF. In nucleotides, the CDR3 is TGTGCCAGCAGTTCGGGTAGGTTCACCTACAATGAGCAGTTCTTC.

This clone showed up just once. The CDR3 protein is CASSQGGLRNTEAFF. The CDR3 coding sequence is TGCGCCAGCAGCCAAGGGGGGCTTCGGAACACTGAAGCTTTCTTT. The chain employs TRBV4-1 and TRBJ1-1, with D perhaps matching TRBD1 (6 bases). Germline V CDR1 and CDR2: MGHRA, YSYEKL. Between the trimmed V and J ends, which lost 1 base and 1 base, there was a span of 10 bases. The CDR3 is made up of 15 amino acids.

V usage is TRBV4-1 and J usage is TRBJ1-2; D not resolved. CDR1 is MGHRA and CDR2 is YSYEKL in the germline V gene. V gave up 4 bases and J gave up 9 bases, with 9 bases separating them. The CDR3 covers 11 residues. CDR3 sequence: CASSLQDSYTF. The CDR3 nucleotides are TGCGCCAGCAGCCTTCAGGATAGCTACACCTTC.

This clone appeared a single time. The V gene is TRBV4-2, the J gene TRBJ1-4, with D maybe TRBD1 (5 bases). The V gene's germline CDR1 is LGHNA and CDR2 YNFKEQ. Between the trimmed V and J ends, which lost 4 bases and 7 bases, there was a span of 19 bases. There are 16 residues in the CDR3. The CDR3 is CASSLVKVGGGEKLFF. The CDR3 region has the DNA TGTGCCAGCAGCCTTGTAAAGGTCGGGGGGGGTGAAAAACTGTTTTTT.

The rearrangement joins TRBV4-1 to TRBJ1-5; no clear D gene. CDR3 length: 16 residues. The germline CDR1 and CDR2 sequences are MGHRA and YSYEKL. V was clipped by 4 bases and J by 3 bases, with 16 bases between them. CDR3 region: CASSPFGRLNNQPQHF. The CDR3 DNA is TGCGCCAGCAGCCCGTTCGGACGTCTCAACAATCAGCCCCAGCATTTT.